This TCR beta chain came from a study of human thymus T cells. For this clone: Its antigen is not known. The junction departs from germline at one end; a sequencing error may be responsible.

The CDR3 contains 20 residues. Germline V gives CDR1 LGHNA, CDR2 YSLEER. Thymus was obtained from resections taken during corrective heart surgery. Corrective surgery for congenital heart defects was being performed on the healthy Finnish infants who were the donors. Sequencing used immunoSEQ multiplex PCR; TCRdb keeps in-frame clones, though not all of them. This table holds about 130,000 clones, about 95% found once. Study findings and constraints: Among unrelated individuals, related research reported thymic repertoires that overlapped highly.

The source is a boy under three years old with a congenital heart defect but otherwise immunologically healthy. Material for sequencing was thymus tissue. The chain joins TRBV4-3 to TRBJ2-1; 9 bases fit TRBD2. The CDR3 DNA sequence: TGCGCCAGCAGCCATTCTGCTGAGCGGGGGGCCTATTGGGGGAACAATCAGCAGTTCTTC. This sequence encodes CASSHSAERGAYWGNNQQFF.